A selection of T cell receptor beta chains follows, all from one sample in a study of T cells in Graves' hyperthyroidism and ophthalmopathy. One entry per CDR3 protein results from TCRdb running MiXCR on the multiplex PCR reads. Counted here are 500,000 to 750,000 distinct CDR3 sequences, around 42% occurring once; the ten biggest clones make up about 8.3%. The specimen was peripheral blood or thyroid tissue (not recorded which). These receptors all come from a woman aged 18-30 years with Graves' hyperthyroidism. Both conserved end residues are part of each CDR3. A D gene is named only where the DNA matches it firmly. Size is stated for part of the rows, as once, few or many counts, or as a class when the clone is expanded.

cdr3_nt: TGTGCCACCTTCCCGACACCATATAATTCACCCCTCCACTTT
cdr3_aa: CATFPTPYNSPLHF
v_call: TRBV12-3/TRBV12-4
d_call: -
j_call: TRBJ1-6
clone_size: many

cdr3_nt: TGTGCCAGCAGCCCCACAGGCAGGGGGCCGCGGGAGACCCAGTACTTC
cdr3_aa: CASSPTGRGPRETQYF
v_call: TRBV7-3
d_call: TRBD1
j_call: TRBJ2-5
clone_size: -

cdr3_nt: TGTGCCAGTACTGGCCGCATGAACTATGGCTACACCTTC
cdr3_aa: CASTGRMNYGYTF
v_call: TRBV19
d_call: -
j_call: TRBJ1-2
clone_size: few

cdr3_nt: TGTGCCACCTACAGGGTCGCGAACACTGAAGCTTTCTTT
cdr3_aa: CATYRVANTEAFF
v_call: TRBV11-2
d_call: -
j_call: TRBJ1-1
clone_size: few

cdr3_nt: TGCAGCGGGCGGGAGGGTACAGATCAGCCCCAGCATTTT
cdr3_aa: CSGREGTDQPQHF
v_call: TRBV29-1
d_call: -
j_call: TRBJ1-5
clone_size: -

cdr3_nt: TGCGCCAGCAGTTCCAGGGGTAGGGAGCTGTTTTTT
cdr3_aa: CASSSRGRELFF
v_call: TRBV23-1
d_call: -
j_call: TRBJ2-2
clone_size: -

cdr3_nt: TGTGCTAGAGATTCAGGGGGGCGGTTCGGGAACACTGAAGCTTTCTTT
cdr3_aa: CARDSGGRFGNTEAFF
v_call: TRBV25-1
d_call: TRBD1
j_call: TRBJ1-1
clone_size: -

cdr3_nt: TGTGCCACCAGTGATTTACCGGACACGCAAGAGACCCAGTACTTC
cdr3_aa: CATSDLPDTQETQYF
v_call: TRBV24-1
d_call: -
j_call: TRBJ2-5
clone_size: -

cdr3_nt: TGCAGTGTGGAGAGCGGAGATTACGAGCAGTACTTC
cdr3_aa: CSVESGDYEQYF
v_call: TRBV20-1
d_call: -
j_call: TRBJ2-7
clone_size: many

cdr3_nt: TGTGCCAGCAGTGAAGCGCGCTGGGACAGCACGGAGACCCAGTACTTC
cdr3_aa: CASSEARWDSTETQYF
v_call: TRBV2
d_call: TRBD1
j_call: TRBJ2-5
clone_size: many

cdr3_nt: TGTGCCAGCAGTTCAGGAGCGTTTGGGAACACTGAAGCTTTCTTT
cdr3_aa: CASSSGAFGNTEAFF
v_call: TRBV2
d_call: -
j_call: TRBJ1-1
clone_size: -

cdr3_nt: TGTGCCAGCAGTCCCCCGAAGGGGTCCACAGATACGCAGTATTTT
cdr3_aa: CASSPPKGSTDTQYF
v_call: TRBV12-3/TRBV12-4
d_call: -
j_call: TRBJ2-3
clone_size: many

cdr3_nt: TGTGCCAGTGAGGCCGGGGACAGCTATGGCTACACCTTC
cdr3_aa: CASEAGDSYGYTF
v_call: TRBV6-6
d_call: TRBD1
j_call: TRBJ1-2
clone_size: many

cdr3_nt: TGTGCCAGCAGCCATAATTTGGGGGCCTACGAGCAGTACTTC
cdr3_aa: CASSHNLGAYEQYF
v_call: TRBV7-3
d_call: -
j_call: TRBJ2-7
clone_size: -

cdr3_nt: TGTGCCAGCACCGTAGTCCAAGCGGGCCCCTACGAGCAGTACTTC
cdr3_aa: CASTVVQAGPYEQYF
v_call: TRBV9
d_call: -
j_call: TRBJ2-7
clone_size: many

cdr3_nt: TGTGCCAGCAGGCCGGTCGCGCAGGAGGTCGCCTCTGGGGCCAACGTCCTGACTTTC
cdr3_aa: CASRPVAQEVASGANVLTF
v_call: TRBV6-6
d_call: -
j_call: TRBJ2-6
clone_size: many

cdr3_nt: TGCAGCGTTACCAGTGGGGAATACGTTCACTATGGCTACACCTTC
cdr3_aa: CSVTSGEYVHYGYTF
v_call: TRBV29-1
d_call: -
j_call: TRBJ1-2
clone_size: once

cdr3_nt: TGTGCCAGCAGCGACATGGGGGGCTCTGGTTCACCCCTCCACTTT
cdr3_aa: CASSDMGGSGSPLHF
v_call: TRBV9
d_call: -
j_call: TRBJ1-6
clone_size: many

cdr3_nt: TGTGCCAGCAGCGCTTTAGCGGGAGTTACCGGGGAGCTGTTTTTT
cdr3_aa: CASSALAGVTGELFF
v_call: TRBV9
d_call: TRBD2
j_call: TRBJ2-2
clone_size: many

cdr3_nt: TGTGCCAGCAGTTGGGAACTAGCGGGGGTCTACAATGAGCAGTTCTTC
cdr3_aa: CASSWELAGVYNEQFF
v_call: TRBV7-9
d_call: TRBD2
j_call: TRBJ2-1
clone_size: -

cdr3_nt: TGTGCCAGCAGCCAAGTTTCCGACAGGGAGCACACCTTC
cdr3_aa: CASSQVSDREHTF
v_call: TRBV7-9
d_call: TRBD1
j_call: TRBJ1-2
clone_size: -

cdr3_nt: TGTGCCAGCCCGAGAGGGACCACATCCTACAATGAGCAGTTCTTC
cdr3_aa: CASPRGTTSYNEQFF
v_call: TRBV25-1
d_call: -
j_call: TRBJ2-1
clone_size: -

cdr3_nt: TGTGCTAGCAGCTTAGGTGGGACAGGGTCCCGAGATACGCAGTATTTT
cdr3_aa: CASSLGGTGSRDTQYF
v_call: TRBV7-7
d_call: TRBD1
j_call: TRBJ2-3
clone_size: few

cdr3_nt: TGTGCCAGCAGTTGGGGGACAGGGGTGTACTACGAGCAGTACTTC
cdr3_aa: CASSWGTGVYYEQYF
v_call: TRBV12-3/TRBV12-4
d_call: TRBD1
j_call: TRBJ2-7
clone_size: few

cdr3_nt: TGTGCCACCAGTGATTTCAGGAACGAGCAGTACTTC
cdr3_aa: CATSDFRNEQYF
v_call: TRBV24-1
d_call: -
j_call: TRBJ2-7
clone_size: -

cdr3_nt: TGCAGCCTAGTCCAGTCGGAAGCTTTCTTT
cdr3_aa: CSLVQSEAFF
v_call: TRBV29-1
d_call: -
j_call: TRBJ1-1
clone_size: -

cdr3_nt: TGTGCCAGCAGCTTATGGGACGAGGACGGGACAGGGGGCATGAACACTGAAGCTTTCTTT
cdr3_aa: CASSLWDEDGTGGMNTEAFF
v_call: TRBV7-3
d_call: TRBD1
j_call: TRBJ1-1
clone_size: many

cdr3_nt: TGTGCCAGCAGACTAGACAGGTCTAATGAAAAACTGTTTTTT
cdr3_aa: CASRLDRSNEKLFF
v_call: TRBV12-3/TRBV12-4
d_call: -
j_call: TRBJ1-4
clone_size: many

cdr3_nt: TGTGCCAGCAGTTTCCCTGAAGCTTTCTTT
cdr3_aa: CASSFPEAFF
v_call: TRBV2
d_call: -
j_call: TRBJ1-1
clone_size: many

cdr3_nt: TGCGCCAGCAGCTCCACTGGGACTAGCGTTATCTATGGCTACACCTTC
cdr3_aa: CASSSTGTSVIYGYTF
v_call: TRBV5-1
d_call: -
j_call: TRBJ1-2
clone_size: -

cdr3_nt: TGTGCCAGCTCACCCTGGGGAGGGCCCACTGAAGCTTTCTTT
cdr3_aa: CASSPWGGPTEAFF
v_call: TRBV7-9
d_call: -
j_call: TRBJ1-1
clone_size: few